This passage covers 24 T cell receptor beta chains from one sample sequenced in a study of shared clonotypes between healthy human individuals. Repertoires were generated with immunoSEQ multiplex PCR, while TCRdb's copy carries only in-frame clones and drops some. The data hold some 2 million clones, with over 85% observed a single time. Cells designated naive CD8 were CD45RO-negative and were positively selected for CCR7, with terminally differentiated effector memory CD45RA+ cells excluded. The sample was naive CD8+ T cells sorted from blood. Receptor source: a young man in good health.

About this clone: The same CDR3 can be traced to other DNA sequences in this sample. V gene TRBV27 combines with J gene TRBJ1-1, with D possibly matching TRBD1 (6 bases). The germline CDR1 and CDR2 sequences are MNHEY and SMNVEV (reference sequence). This CDR3 is built from 14 residues. V lost 1 base, J lost 6 bases, and 12 bases lay in between. CDR3 in amino acids: CASSLFQGKAEAFF. In DNA form, the CDR3 reads TGTGCCAGCAGTTTATTTCAGGGGAAGGCTGAAGCTTTCTTT.

J is TRBJ2-4 and V is TRBV27, with 11 bases identical to TRBD2. The CDR3 spans 15 residues. CDR1 and CDR2 (germline): MNHEY, SMNVEV (reference sequence). Germline trimming cut 5 bases from V and 2 bases from J; bases unmatched to any gene: 2. CDR3 loop: CASSVAGGPKNIQYF. The CDR3 DNA reads TGTGCCAGCAGTGTAGCGGGAGGGCCCAAAAACATTCAGTACTTC.

A few counts support this clone. The rearrangement joins TRBV11-3 to TRBJ2-7; 8 nucleotides line up with TRBD2. Germline lookup yields CDR1 SGHNT and CDR2 YENEEA. The CDR3 totals 14 residues. With V trimmed by 5 bases and J by 3 bases, 6 bases remained unmatched. Written as DNA, the CDR3 is TGTGCCAGCAGCAGCGGGGGCCGGGACTACGAGCAGTACTTC. Residues: CASSSGGRDYEQYF. Together with reference TRBV11-3 and TRBJ2-7, the CDR3 gives the full variable domain: EAGVVQSPRYKIIEKKQPVAFWCNPISGHNTLYWYLQNLGQGPELLIRYENEEAVDDSQLPKDRFSAERLKGVDSTLKIQPAELGDSAVYLCASSSGGRDYEQYFGPGTRLTVT.

This chain links TRBV27 with TRBJ2-7; a possible D gene is TRBD1 (6 bases). V was trimmed by 4 bases and J by 3 bases, leaving 16 bases between them. The CDR3 totals 15 residues. Germline lookup yields CDR1 MNHEY and CDR2 SMNVEV (reference sequence). The CDR3 region is CASSSPGRGGYEQYF. CDR3 in DNA: TGTGCCAGCAGTTCCCCCGGCAGGGGCGGCTACGAGCAGTACTTC.

On this clone itself: Different DNA sequences within this sample yield the same CDR3. The chain links TRBV27 to TRBJ2-7, with no clear D. The CDR3 totals 13 residues. The germline V gene encodes CDR1 MNHEY and CDR2 SMNVEV (reference sequence). The V end lost 5 bases, the J end lost 2 bases, and 10 bases lay between the germline ends. CDR3 sequence: CASSPGLPYEQYF. CDR3 sequence (DNA): TGTGCCAGCAGTCCCGGGTTACCCTACGAGCAGTACTTC.

V usage is TRBV19 and J usage is TRBJ1-2; 10 bases are shared with TRBD1. The V gene end was trimmed by 5 bases and the J gene end by 4 bases; junction bases not matched to a gene: 7. CDR1 and CDR2 (germline): LNHDA, SQIVND (reference sequence). This CDR3 comprises 15 residues. CDR3 sequence: CASSHTGQGGYGYTF. The CDR3 DNA reads TGTGCCAGTAGTCACACCGGACAGGGGGGCTATGGCTACACCTTC.

The chain links TRBV5-4 to TRBJ2-5; no clear D. The CDR3 runs to 14 residues. The germline V gene encodes CDR1 SGHNT and CDR2 YYREEE (reference sequence). Trimming took 2 bases from V and 5 from J, leaving 13 bases between them. Here the CDR3 reads CASSLTVSPETQYF. DNA for the CDR3: TGTGCCAGCAGCTTAACTGTTTCGCCCGAGACCCAGTACTTC.

The rearrangement uses TRBV5-1 and TRBJ2-1; D call uncertain. This CDR3 comprises 16 residues. The V and J ends lost 4 bases and 7 bases respectively, with 21 bases between them. Germline CDR1 SGHRS, CDR2 YFSETQ. DNA for the CDR3: TGCGCCAGCAGCGGCCATAGCTACTCCGCCCTAAATGAGCAGTTCTTC. This codes for CASSGHSYSALNEQFF.

The rearrangement joins TRBV5-1 to TRBJ1-1, with TRBD1 matching 7 bases. This CDR3 is 15 amino acids long. J lost 0 bases, V lost 4 bases, and 6 bases had no gene match. CDR1 SGHRS and CDR2 YFSETQ come from the germline V gene. CDR3 bases: TGCGCCAGCAGCACCTGGACAGGCATGAACACTGAAGCTTTCTTT. Residues: CASSTWTGMNTEAFF. The full variable domain, with the rest looked up from reference TRBV5-1 and TRBJ1-1, is KAGVTQTPRYLIKTRGQQVTLSCSPISGHRSVSWYQQTPGQGLQFLFEYFSETQRNKGNFPGRFSGRQFSNSRSEMNVSTLELGDSALYLCASSTWTGMNTEAFFGQGTRLTVV.

The chain carries TRBV6-5 and TRBJ1-2, with 7 bases that match TRBD1. Germline values: CDR1 MNHEY, CDR2 SVGAGI. Trimming took 1 base from V and 2 from J; bases not matched to a gene: 4. The CDR3 sequence is 15 residues long. CDR3 amino acids: CASSYLGTENYGYTF. CDR3 nucleotides: TGTGCCAGCAGTTACTTGGGGACAGAAAACTATGGCTACACCTTC.

The rearrangement links TRBV6-1 to TRBJ1-6; the D is unclear. Germline CDR1 MNHNS, CDR2 SASEGT. This CDR3 spans 14 amino acids. V gave up 0 bases and J gave up 8 bases, with 8 bases separating them. CDR3 DNA sequence: TGTGCCAGCAGTGAAGCGTGGGTGGATTCACCCCTCCACTTT. Protein: CASSEAWVDSPLHF.

V is TRBV7-9 and J is TRBJ1-5; D is unresolved. Trimming removed 5 bases from V and 4 bases from J, with 6 bases in between. Germline V gene sequence: CDR1 SEHNR, CDR2 FQNEAQ (reference sequence). The CDR3 sequence is 12 residues long. Here the CDR3 reads CASSIGNQPQHF. The CDR3 nucleotides read TGTGCCAGCAGCATAGGAAATCAGCCCCAGCATTTT.

The chain carries TRBV6-5 and TRBJ2-7; 11 bases map to TRBD1. Germline V gene data show CDR1 as MNHEY and CDR2 as SVGAGI. The CDR3 contains 14 residues. Unmatched junction bases numbered 3, after V lost 2 bases and J lost 6 bases. The DNA of the CDR3 is TGTGCCAGCAGTTACCGGGACAGGGGGGGCGAGCAGTACTTC. Residues: CASSYRDRGGEQYF.

The V and J genes are TRBV5-5 and TRBJ2-7, with TRBD1 matching 9 bases. The germline CDR1 and CDR2 sequences are SGHKS and YYEKEE (reference sequence). The CDR3 runs 15 residues. The trim removed 2 bases at V and 2 bases at J, leaving 5 bases unmatched. Here the CDR3 DNA reads TGTGCCAGCAGCTTAACCGGGACAGGGCCCTACGAGCAGTACTTC. It encodes CASSLTGTGPYEQYF.

This chain connects TRBV28 to TRBJ1-2; D is undetermined. Trimming removed 6 bases from V and 3 bases from J, with 26 bases in between. The CDR3 contains 18 residues. Germline V lookup: CDR1 MDHEN, CDR2 SYDVKM. The CDR3 loop reads CASRAAGGIEAGDYGYTF. The CDR3 bases are TGTGCCAGCAGGGCCGCGGGAGGAATAGAAGCAGGAGACTATGGCTACACCTTC.

On this clone: This CDR3 is also generated by other DNA sequences in the sample. The V call is TRBV10-3, the J call TRBJ2-7; the D is unclear. V lost 6 bases and J 3 bases, leaving 6 bases between the germline ends. The germline V gene encodes CDR1 ENHRY and CDR2 SYGVKD. The CDR3 loop spans 11 amino acids. CDR3 sequence reads: CAIRESYEQYF. The CDR3 DNA follows: TGTGCCATCAGGGAGAGCTACGAGCAGTACTTC.

CDR3: CASSEGSPNQETQYF. CDR3 coding DNA: TGTGCCAGCAGTGAAGGGTCTCCCAACCAAGAGACCCAGTACTTC. J is TRBJ2-5 and V is TRBV6-1; D is undetermined. V was shortened by 1 base and J by 0 bases, with 9 bases between the two germline ends. Germline values: CDR1 MNHNS, CDR2 SASEGT. The CDR3 sequence is 15 residues long.

The chain recombines TRBV4-3 with TRBJ2-7, with D maybe TRBD2 (5 bases). Trimming left V 0 bases short and J 3 bases short, with 12 bases between. The CDR3 extends over 15 amino acids. The germline CDR1 and CDR2 sequences are LGHNA and YSLEER. In DNA form, the CDR3 reads TGCGCCAGCAGCCAAGATAGCGAACCCATCTACGAGCAGTACTTC. Translation gives CASSQDSEPIYEQYF.

This rearrangement joins TRBV5-6 to TRBJ1-2; 7 nucleotides agree with TRBD1. CDR1 SGHDT and CDR2 YYEEEE come from the germline V gene. Trimming at V came to 0 bases and at J to 8 bases, leaving 16 bases not matched to a gene. CDR3 length: 17 amino acids. The chain's CDR3 is CASSLGVAGGPVAGYTF. The CDR3 DNA reads as TGTGCCAGCAGCTTGGGAGTGGCAGGGGGACCAGTCGCAGGCTACACCTTC. The complete variable domain, with remaining parts taken from reference TRBV5-6 and TRBJ1-2, reads DAGVTQSPTHLIKTRGQQVTLRCSPKSGHDTVSWYQQALGQGPQFIFQYYEEEERQRGNFPDRFSGHQFPNYSSELNVNALLLGDSALYLCASSLGVAGGPVAGYTFGSGTRLTVV.

A single count supports this clone. The chain carries TRBV9 and TRBJ1-1, with a weak D call TRBD1 (5 bases). CDR1 is SGDLS and CDR2 is YYNGEE in the germline V gene. V was shortened by 4 bases and J by 0 bases, with 10 bases between the two germline ends. The CDR3 consists of 14 residues. CDR3 nucleotide sequence: TGTGCCAGCAGCTTGGGACCGTTGAACACTGAAGCTTTCTTT. Its translation is CASSLGPLNTEAFF.

The rearrangement joins TRBV5-1 to TRBJ1-5, with 7 bases aligning to TRBD1. The CDR3 spans 15 residues. Per the germline V gene, CDR1 is SGHRS and CDR2 is YFSETQ. J lost 0 bases, V lost 2 bases, and 2 bases had no gene match. CDR3 loop: CASSFGTASNQPQHF. The CDR3 DNA reads as TGCGCCAGCAGCTTCGGGACAGCTAGCAATCAGCCCCAGCATTTT.

CDR3: CASSQRTAQAYSTDTQYF. The CDR3 coding sequence is TGCGCCAGCAGCCAAAGAACGGCGCAGGCCTATAGCACAGATACGCAGTATTTT. The rearrangement uses TRBV4-1 and TRBJ2-3; D is unclear. The CDR3 totals 18 residues. Germline loops: CDR1 MGHRA, CDR2 YSYEKL. The V end was cut by 2 bases, the J end by 0 bases, with 18 bases between.

The V and J genes are TRBV6-1 and TRBJ1-4; a possible D gene is TRBD1 (6 bases). CDR1 MNHNS and CDR2 SASEGT come from the germline V gene. The CDR3 is 13 amino acids. With 7 bases removed from V and 8 bases from J, the gap between germline ends came to 14 bases. The CDR3 sequence is CASTWTETEKLFF. CDR3 in DNA: TGTGCCAGCACCTGGACAGAGACAGAAAAACTGTTTTTT.

The CDR3 reads CASRKQGTYEQYF. For the CDR3, the DNA is TGTGCCAGCAGAAAACAGGGGACCTACGAGCAGTACTTC. The V and J genes are TRBV28 and TRBJ2-7, with 7 bases lining up with TRBD1. The V gene's germline CDR1 is MDHEN and CDR2 SYDVKM. With 6 bases clipped from V and 2 bases from J, the junction kept 4 bases outside the gene matches. The CDR3 is made up of 13 amino acids. The whole variable domain, remainder taken from reference TRBV28 and TRBJ2-7, is DVKVTQSSRYLVKRTGEKVFLECVQDMDHENMFWYRQDPGLGLRLIYFSYDVKMKEKGDIPEGYSVSREKKERFSLILESASTNQTSMYLCASRKQGTYEQYFGPGTRLTVT.